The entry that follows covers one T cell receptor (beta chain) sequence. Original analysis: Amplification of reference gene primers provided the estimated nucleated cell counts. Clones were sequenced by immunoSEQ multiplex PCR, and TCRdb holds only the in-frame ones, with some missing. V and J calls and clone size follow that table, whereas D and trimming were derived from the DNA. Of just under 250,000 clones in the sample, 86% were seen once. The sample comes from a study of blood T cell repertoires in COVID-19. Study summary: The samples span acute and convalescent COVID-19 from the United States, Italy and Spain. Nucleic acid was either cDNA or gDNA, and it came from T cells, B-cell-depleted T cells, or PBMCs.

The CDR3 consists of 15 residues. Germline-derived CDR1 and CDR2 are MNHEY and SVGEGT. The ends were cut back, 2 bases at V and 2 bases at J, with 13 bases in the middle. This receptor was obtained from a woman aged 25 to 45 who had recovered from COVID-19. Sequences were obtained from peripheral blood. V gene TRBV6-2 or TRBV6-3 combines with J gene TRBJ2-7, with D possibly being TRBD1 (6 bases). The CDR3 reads CASSYQTGRTYEQYF. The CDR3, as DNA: TGTGCCAGCAGTTACCAGACAGGACGCACCTACGAGCAGTACTTC.